This entry is about one T cell receptor (beta chain). Antigen: not known. Sequence at one end of the junction differs from germline and may be a read error. Each donor was nominally healthy when sampled (though unrecorded immune exposures were likely). The PCR employed 60 Vbeta primers together with 13 Jbeta primers. TCRdb's copy holds only in-frame clones and misses some; the assay was immunoSEQ multiplex PCR. Among under 200,000 clones listed, roughly four fifths were seen once. These data are taken from a study of cytomegalovirus exposure and HLA in healthy donors. About the research overall: Falling in the Caucasian-associated ancestry cluster were 65% to 90% of under 450 genotyped donors.

Germline V gene lookup returns CDR1 SEHNR and CDR2 FQNEAQ (reference sequence). The CDR3 length is 16 residues. Study-wide points: Analyses of presence/absence relied on an assumption of roughly uniform sequencing depth across donors.

The chain uses TRBV7-9 and TRBJ2-1; D unresolved. This sequence originates from a man aged 18-30 years in good health and CMV-seronegative. The sequencing sample was made of PBMCs. DNA for the CDR3: TGTGCCAGCAACTTAGAGCGTCACCATATTAACAATGAGCAGTTCTTC. Its translation: CASNLERHHINNEQFF.